This T cell receptor (beta chain) emerged from a study of blood T cell repertoires in COVID-19. Study at large: From T cells, B-cell-depleted T cells, or PBMCs came the material, which was cDNA or gDNA.

Original data processing: Amplifying reference gene primers gave estimates of nucleated cell counts. The data were produced by immunoSEQ multiplex PCR, yet TCRdb's version contains in-frame clones alone and is incomplete. V and J calls and clone size are those listed in that table; D and trimming were worked out from the DNA. The sample yields a few hundred thousand clones, over 75% seen once. This clone has ten or more counts. This specimen includes other DNA sequences encoding the same CDR3. The CDR3 contains 15 residues. Germline loops: CDR1 LGHNA, CDR2 YSLEER. With 0 bases clipped from V and 3 bases from J, the junction kept 2 bases outside the gene matches.

The chain joins TRBV4-3 to TRBJ2-7; 10 bases match TRBD2. This receptor was taken from a human donor in a cohort sampled during active COVID-19. The sequencing input was peripheral blood. In DNA, the CDR3 is TGCGCCAGCAGCCAAGAAACTAGCGGGGTCTACGAGCAGTACTTC. Translated, it gives CASSQETSGVYEQYF.